This T cell receptor beta chain was obtained from a study of Graves' ophthalmopathy and Graves' hyperthyroidism. Overall study: Upon initial diagnosis and before any treatment, peripheral blood was collected.

If patients had other autoimmune diseases, uncontrolled infections, pregnancy or lactation, they were excluded. What supplied the PBMCs was roughly 10 ml of fresh peripheral blood. This clonotype was observed a few times. Its antigen remains unknown. In this CDR3 the conserved last residue, phenylalanine or tryptophan, is missing, so a read error is likely. Amplification targeted the TCR beta CDR3 regions, with RNA transcripts as the source material. Scientists carried out first-round RT-PCR using HTBI primers and then a second-round multiplex PCR. TCRdb re-called the multiplex PCR reads with MiXCR, one entry per CDR3 protein. The sample has about 220,000 distinct CDR3 sequences; 20% to 25% are singletons. Findings and caveats of the study: Most thyroid clonotypes with frequency above 0.001 were detected in blood too.

The V gene end was trimmed by 4 bases and the J gene end by 3 bases; junction bases not matched to a gene: 1. CDR1 is SGHRS and CDR2 is YFSETQ in the germline V gene. The CDR3 runs to 13 residues. This chain uses TRBV5-1 with TRBJ2-7; 10 bases are shared with TRBD1. Material: peripheral blood. This TCR came from a woman between 50 and 59 years old with Graves' ophthalmopathy. The CDR3 sequence is CASSRDRGYEQYL. CDR3 nucleotide sequence: TGCGCCAGCAGCCGGGACAGGGGCTACGAGCAGTACCTC.